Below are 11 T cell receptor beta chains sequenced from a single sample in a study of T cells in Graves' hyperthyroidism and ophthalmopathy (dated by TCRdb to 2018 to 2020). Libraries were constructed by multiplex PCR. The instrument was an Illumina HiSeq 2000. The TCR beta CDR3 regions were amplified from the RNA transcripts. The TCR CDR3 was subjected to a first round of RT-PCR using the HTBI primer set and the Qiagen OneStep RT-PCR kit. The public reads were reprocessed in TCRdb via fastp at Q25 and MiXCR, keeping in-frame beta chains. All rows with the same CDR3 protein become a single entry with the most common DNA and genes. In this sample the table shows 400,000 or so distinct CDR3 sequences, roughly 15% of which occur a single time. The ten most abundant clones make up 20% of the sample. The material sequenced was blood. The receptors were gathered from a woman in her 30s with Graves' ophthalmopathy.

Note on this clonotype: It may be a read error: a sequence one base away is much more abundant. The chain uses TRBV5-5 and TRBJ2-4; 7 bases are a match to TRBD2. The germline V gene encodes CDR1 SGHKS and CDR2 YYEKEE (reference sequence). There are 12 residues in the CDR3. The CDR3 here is CAGSLAGDIQYF. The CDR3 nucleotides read TGTGCCGGCAGCTTGGCGGGGGATATTCAGTACTTC.

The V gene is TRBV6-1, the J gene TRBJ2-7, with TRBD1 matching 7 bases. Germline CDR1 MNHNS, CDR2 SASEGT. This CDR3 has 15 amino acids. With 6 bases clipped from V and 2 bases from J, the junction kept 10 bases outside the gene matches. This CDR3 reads CASSTTGSGPYEQYF. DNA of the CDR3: TGTGCCAGCAGCACGACAGGGTCGGGGCCCTACGAGCAGTACTTC.

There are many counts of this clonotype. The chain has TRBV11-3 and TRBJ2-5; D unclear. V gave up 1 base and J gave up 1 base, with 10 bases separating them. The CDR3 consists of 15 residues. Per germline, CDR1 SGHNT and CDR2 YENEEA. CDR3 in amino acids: CASSLGAPFQETQYF. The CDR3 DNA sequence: TGTGCCAGCAGCTTAGGGGCCCCTTTCCAAGAGACCCAGTACTTC.

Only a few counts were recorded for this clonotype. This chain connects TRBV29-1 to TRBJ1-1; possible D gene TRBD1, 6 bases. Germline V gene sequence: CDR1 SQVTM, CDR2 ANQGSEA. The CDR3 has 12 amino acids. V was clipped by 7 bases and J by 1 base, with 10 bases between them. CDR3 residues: CSAGGANTEAFF. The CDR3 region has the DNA TGCAGCGCTGGGGGGGCGAACACTGAAGCTTTCTTT.

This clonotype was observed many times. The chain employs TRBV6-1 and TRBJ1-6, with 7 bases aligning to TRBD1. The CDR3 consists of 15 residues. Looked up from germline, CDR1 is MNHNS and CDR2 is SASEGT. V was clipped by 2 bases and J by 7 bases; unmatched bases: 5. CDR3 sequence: CASSELDRVNSPLHF. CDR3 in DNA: TGTGCCAGCAGTGAACTTGACAGGGTAAATTCACCCCTCCACTTT.

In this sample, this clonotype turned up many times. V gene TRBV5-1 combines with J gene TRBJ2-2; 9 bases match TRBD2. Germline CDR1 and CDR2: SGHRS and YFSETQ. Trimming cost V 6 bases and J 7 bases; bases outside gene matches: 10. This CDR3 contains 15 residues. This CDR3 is CASISAGGPDGELFF. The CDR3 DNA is TGCGCCAGCATCTCGGCGGGGGGGCCCGACGGGGAGCTGTTTTTT.

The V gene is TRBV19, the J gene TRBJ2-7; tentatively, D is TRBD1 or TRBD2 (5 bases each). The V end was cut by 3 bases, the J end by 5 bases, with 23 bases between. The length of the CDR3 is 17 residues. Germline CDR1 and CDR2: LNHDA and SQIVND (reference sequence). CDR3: CASSIGMVGDHRDEQYF. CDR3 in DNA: TGTGCCAGTAGTATTGGTATGGTAGGGGACCACCGGGACGAGCAGTACTTC.

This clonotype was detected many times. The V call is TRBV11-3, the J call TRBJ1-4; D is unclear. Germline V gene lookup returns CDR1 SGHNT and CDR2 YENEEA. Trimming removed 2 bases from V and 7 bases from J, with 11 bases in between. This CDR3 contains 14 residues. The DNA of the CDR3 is TGTGCCAGCAGCTTATGGACCAGCAGTGAAAAACTGTTTTTT. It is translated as CASSLWTSSEKLFF. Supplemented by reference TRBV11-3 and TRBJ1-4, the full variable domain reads EAGVVQSPRYKIIEKKQPVAFWCNPISGHNTLYWYLQNLGQGPELLIRYENEEAVDDSQLPKDRFSAERLKGVDSTLKIQPAELGDSAVYLCASSLWTSSEKLFFGSGTQLSVL.

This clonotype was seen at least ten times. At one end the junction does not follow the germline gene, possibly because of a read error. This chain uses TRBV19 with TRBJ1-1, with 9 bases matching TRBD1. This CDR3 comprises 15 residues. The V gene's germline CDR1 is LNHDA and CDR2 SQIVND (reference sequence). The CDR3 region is CASSTTGTGNPEAFF. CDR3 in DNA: TGTGCCAGTAGTACCACCGGGACAGGGAACCCTGAAGCTTTCTTT.

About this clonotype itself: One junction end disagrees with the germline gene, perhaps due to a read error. The CDR3 DNA reads as TGCAGTGCTAGAGATCATCACAGGGGTTACGCAGGGCAGCGCCAGCATTTT. Translated: CSARDHHRGYAGQRQHF. V usage is TRBV20-1 and J usage is TRBJ1-5; 7 positions match TRBD1. This CDR3 spans 17 amino acids. Germline V gene data show CDR1 as DFQATT and CDR2 as SNEGSKA (reference sequence).

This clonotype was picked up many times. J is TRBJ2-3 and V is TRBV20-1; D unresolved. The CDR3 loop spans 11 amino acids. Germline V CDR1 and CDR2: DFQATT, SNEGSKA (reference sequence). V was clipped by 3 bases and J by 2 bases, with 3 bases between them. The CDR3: CSARITDTQYF. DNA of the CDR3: TGCAGTGCTAGGATCACAGATACGCAGTATTTT.